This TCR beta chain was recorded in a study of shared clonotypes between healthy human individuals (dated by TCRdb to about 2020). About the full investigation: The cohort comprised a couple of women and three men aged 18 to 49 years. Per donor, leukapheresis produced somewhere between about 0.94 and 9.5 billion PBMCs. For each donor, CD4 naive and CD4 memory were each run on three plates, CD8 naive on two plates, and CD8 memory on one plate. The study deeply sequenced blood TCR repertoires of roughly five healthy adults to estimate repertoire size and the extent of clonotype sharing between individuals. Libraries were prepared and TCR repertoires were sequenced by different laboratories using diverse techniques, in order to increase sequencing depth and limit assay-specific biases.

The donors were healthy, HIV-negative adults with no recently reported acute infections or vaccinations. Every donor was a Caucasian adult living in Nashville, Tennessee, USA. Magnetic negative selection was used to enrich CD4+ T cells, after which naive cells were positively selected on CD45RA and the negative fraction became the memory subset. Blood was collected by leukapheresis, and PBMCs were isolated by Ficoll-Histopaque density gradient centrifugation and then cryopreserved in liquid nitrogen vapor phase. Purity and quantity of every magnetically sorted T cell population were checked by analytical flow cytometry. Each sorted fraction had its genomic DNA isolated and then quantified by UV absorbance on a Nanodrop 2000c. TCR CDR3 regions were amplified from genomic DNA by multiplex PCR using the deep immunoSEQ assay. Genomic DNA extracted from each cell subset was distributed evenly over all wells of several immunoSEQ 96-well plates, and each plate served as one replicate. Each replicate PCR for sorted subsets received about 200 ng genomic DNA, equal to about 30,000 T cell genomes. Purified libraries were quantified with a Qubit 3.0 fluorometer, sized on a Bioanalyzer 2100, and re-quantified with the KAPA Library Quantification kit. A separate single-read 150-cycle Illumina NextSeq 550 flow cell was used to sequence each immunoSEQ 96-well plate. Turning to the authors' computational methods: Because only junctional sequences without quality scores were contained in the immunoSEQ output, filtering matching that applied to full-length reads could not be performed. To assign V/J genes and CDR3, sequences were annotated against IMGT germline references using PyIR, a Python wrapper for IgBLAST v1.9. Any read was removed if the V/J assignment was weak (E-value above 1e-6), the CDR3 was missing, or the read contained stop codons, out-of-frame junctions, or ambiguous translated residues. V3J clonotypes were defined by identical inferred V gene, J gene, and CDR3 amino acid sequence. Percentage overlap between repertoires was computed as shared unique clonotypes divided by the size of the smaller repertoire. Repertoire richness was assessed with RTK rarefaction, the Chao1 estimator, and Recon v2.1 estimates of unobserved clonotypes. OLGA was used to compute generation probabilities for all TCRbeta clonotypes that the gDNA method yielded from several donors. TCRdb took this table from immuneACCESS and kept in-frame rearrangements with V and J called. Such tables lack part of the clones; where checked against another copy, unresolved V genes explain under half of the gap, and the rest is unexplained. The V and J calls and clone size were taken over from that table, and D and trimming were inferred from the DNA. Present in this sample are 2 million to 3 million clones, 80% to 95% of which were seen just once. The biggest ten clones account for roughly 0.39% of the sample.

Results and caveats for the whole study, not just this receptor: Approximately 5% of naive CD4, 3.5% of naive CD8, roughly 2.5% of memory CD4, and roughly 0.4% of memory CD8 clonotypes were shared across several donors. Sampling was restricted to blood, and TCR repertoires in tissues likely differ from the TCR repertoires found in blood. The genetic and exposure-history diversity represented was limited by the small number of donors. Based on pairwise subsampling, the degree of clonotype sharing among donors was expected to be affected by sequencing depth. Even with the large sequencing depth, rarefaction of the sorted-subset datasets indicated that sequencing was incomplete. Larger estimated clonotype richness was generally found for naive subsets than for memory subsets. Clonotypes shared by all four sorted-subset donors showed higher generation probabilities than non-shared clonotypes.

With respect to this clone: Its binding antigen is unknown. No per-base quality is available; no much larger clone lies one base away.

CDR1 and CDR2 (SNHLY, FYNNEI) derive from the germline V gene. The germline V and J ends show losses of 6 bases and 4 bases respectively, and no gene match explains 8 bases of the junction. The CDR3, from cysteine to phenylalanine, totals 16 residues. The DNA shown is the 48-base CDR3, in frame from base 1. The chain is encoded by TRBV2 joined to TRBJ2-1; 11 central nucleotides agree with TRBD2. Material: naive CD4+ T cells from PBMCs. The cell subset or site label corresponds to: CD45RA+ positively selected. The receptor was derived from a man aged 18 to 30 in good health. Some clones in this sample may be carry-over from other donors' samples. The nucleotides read TGTGCCAGCAGGAAACGACTAGCGGGATTTTACAATGAGCAGTTCTTC. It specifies CASRKRLAGFYNEQFF.